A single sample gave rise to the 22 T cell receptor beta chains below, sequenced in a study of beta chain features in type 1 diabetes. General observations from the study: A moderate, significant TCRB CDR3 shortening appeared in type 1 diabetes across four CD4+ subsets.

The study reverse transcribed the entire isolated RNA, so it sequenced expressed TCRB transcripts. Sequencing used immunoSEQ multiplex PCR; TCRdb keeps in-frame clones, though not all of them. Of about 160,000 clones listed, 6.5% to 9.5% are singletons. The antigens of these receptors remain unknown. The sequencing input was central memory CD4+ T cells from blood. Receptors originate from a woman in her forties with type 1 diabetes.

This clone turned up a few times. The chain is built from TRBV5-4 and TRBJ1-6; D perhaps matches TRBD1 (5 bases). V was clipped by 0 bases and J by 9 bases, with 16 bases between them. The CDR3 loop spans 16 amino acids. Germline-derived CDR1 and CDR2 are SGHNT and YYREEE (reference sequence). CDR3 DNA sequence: TGTGCCAGCAGCTTGGAAAGGGGCCAGGGTGGTTCACCCCTCCACTTT. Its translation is CASSLERGQGGSPLHF.

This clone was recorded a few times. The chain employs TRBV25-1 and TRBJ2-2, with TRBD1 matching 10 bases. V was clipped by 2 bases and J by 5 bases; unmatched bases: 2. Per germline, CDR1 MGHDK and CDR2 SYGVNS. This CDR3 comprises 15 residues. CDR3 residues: CASSEDRGRTGELFF. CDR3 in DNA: TGTGCCAGCAGTGAAGACAGGGGGCGAACCGGGGAGCTGTTTTTT.

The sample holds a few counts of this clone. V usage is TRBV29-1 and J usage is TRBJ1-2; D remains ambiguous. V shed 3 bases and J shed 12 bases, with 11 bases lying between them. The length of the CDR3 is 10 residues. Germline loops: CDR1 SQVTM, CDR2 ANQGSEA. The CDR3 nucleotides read TGCAGCGTTGAGTCCGGGGAGAACACCTTC. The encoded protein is CSVESGENTF.

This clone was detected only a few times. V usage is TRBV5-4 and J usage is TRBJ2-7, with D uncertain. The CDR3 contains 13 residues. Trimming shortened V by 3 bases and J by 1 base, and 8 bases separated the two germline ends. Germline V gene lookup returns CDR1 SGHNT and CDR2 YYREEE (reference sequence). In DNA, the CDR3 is TGTGCCAGCAGCTACGTGAGTTCCTACGAGCAGTACTTC. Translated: CASSYVSSYEQYF.

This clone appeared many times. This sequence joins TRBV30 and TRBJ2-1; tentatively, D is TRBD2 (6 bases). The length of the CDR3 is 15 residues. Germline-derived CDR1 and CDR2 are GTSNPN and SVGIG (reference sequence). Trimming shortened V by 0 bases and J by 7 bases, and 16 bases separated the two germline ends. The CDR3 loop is CAWSVKEGARNEQFF. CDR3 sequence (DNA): TGTGCCTGGAGTGTAAAGGAGGGAGCTCGAAATGAGCAGTTCTTC.

The CDR3 sequence is CASMEGSYGYTF. In nucleotides, the CDR3 is TGTGCCAGCATGGAGGGAAGTTATGGCTACACCTTC. V is TRBV6-5 and J is TRBJ1-2; D is undetermined. Germline CDR1 reads MNHEY; CDR2 reads SVGAGI. Trimming removed 7 bases from V and 5 bases from J, with 11 bases in between. The CDR3 sequence is 12 residues long.

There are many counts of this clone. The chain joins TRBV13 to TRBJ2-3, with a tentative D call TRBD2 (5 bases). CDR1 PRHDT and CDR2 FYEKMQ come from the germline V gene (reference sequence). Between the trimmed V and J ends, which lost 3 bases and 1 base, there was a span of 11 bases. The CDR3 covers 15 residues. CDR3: CASSLTSGGTDTQYF. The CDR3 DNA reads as TGTGCCAGCAGCTTGACTTCCGGGGGCACAGATACGCAGTATTTT.

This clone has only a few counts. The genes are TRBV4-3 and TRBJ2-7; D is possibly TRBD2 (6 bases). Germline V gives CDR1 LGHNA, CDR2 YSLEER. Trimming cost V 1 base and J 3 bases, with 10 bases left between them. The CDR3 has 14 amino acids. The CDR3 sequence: CASSQAVGGYEQYF. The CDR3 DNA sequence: TGCGCCAGCAGCCAAGCCGTGGGGGGCTACGAGCAGTACTTC.

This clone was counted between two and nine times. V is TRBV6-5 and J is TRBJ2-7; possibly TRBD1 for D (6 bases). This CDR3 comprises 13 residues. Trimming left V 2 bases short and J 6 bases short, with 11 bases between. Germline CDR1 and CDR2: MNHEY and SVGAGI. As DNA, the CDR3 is TGTGCCAGCAGTTACGGACAGACGGGCGAGCAGTACTTC. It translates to CASSYGQTGEQYF.

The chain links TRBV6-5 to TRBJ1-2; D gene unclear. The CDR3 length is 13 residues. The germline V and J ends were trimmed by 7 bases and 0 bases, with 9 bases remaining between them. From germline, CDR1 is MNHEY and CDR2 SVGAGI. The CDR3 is CASTERANYGYTF. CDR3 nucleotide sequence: TGTGCCAGCACCGAGAGAGCTAACTATGGCTACACCTTC.

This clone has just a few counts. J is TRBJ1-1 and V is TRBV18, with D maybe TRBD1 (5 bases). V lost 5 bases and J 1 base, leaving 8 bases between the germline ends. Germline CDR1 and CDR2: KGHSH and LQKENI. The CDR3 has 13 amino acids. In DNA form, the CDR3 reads TGTGCCAGCTCAGGGAGGGGGAACACTGAAGCTTTCTTT. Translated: CASSGRGNTEAFF. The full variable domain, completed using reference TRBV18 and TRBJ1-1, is NAGVMQNPRHLVRRRGQEARLRCSPMKGHSHVYWYRQLPEEGLKFMVYLQKENIIDESGMPKERFSAEFPKEGPSILRIQQVVRGDSAAYFCASSGRGNTEAFFGQGTRLTVV.

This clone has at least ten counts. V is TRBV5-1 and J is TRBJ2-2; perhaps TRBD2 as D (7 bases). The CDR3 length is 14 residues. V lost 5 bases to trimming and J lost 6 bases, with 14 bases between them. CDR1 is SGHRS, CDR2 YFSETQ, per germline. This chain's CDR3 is CASSGGGQSGELFF. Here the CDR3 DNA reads TGCGCCAGCAGTGGCGGGGGCCAGTCCGGGGAGCTGTTTTTT.

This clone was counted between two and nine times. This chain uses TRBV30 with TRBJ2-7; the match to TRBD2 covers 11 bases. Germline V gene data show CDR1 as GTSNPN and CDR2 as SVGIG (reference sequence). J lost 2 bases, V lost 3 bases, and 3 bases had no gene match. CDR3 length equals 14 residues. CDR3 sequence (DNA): TGTGCCTGGAGCCAACTAGCGGGAGCCTACGAGCAGTACTTC. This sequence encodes CAWSQLAGAYEQYF.

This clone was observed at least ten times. CDR3 in DNA: TGTGCCAGCAGTCCAGGACAGGGGTTTAACTATGGCTACACCTTC. This sequence encodes CASSPGQGFNYGYTF. J is TRBJ1-2 and V is TRBV28; 9 bases are a match to TRBD1. Germline lookup yields CDR1 MDHEN and CDR2 SYDVKM. The ends lost 5 bases at V and 1 base at J; junction bases unmatched: 5. This CDR3 has 15 amino acids.

In DNA form, the CDR3 reads TGTGCCAGCGCTCGGGGCGGGGTTGGATACGAGCAGTACTTC. Translation: CASARGGVGYEQYF. V gene TRBV28 combines with J gene TRBJ2-5; D possibly corresponds to TRBD2 (6 bases). Near its end, the DNA agrees better with TRBJ2-7, so the J call may be wrong. Germline V gives CDR1 MDHEN, CDR2 SYDVKM. The CDR3 covers 14 residues.

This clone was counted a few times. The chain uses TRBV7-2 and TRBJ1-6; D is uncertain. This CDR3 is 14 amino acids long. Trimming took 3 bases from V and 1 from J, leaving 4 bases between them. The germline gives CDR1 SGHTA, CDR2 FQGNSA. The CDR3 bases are TGTGCCAGCAGCTTTCCGTCCTATAATTCACCCCTCCACTTT. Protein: CASSFPSYNSPLHF.

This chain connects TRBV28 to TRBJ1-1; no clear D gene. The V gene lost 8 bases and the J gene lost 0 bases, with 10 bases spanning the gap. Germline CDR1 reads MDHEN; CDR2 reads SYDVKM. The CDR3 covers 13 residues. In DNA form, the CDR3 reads TGTGCCAGCGTAGACACCCTGAACACTGAAGCTTTCTTT. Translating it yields CASVDTLNTEAFF.

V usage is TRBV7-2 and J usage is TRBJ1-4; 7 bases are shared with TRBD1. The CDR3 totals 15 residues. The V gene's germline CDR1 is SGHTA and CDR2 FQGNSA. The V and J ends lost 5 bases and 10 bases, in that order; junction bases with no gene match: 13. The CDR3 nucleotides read TGTGCCAGCAGCGGCCAAGACAGGGCCTTGGGAAAACTGTTTTTT. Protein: CASSGQDRALGKLFF.

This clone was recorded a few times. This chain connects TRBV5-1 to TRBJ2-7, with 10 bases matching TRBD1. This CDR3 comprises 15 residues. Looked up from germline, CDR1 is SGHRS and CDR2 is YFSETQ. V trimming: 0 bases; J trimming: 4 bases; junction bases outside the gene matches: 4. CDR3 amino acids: CASSLGGTGVYEQYF. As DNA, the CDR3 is TGCGCCAGCAGCTTGGGAGGGACAGGGGTATACGAGCAGTACTTC. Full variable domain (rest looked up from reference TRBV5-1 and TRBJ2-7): KAGVTQTPRYLIKTRGQQVTLSCSPISGHRSVSWYQQTPGQGLQFLFEYFSETQRNKGNFPGRFSGRQFSNSRSEMNVSTLELGDSALYLCASSLGGTGVYEQYFGPGTRLTVT.

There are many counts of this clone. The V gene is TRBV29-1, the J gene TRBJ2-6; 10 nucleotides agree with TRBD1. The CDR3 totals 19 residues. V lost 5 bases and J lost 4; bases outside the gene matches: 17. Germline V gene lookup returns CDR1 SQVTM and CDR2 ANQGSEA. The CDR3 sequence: CSVLWGGGQGPFGANVLTF. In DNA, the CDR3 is TGCAGCGTTCTATGGGGAGGGGGACAGGGGCCCTTCGGGGCCAACGTCCTGACTTTC.

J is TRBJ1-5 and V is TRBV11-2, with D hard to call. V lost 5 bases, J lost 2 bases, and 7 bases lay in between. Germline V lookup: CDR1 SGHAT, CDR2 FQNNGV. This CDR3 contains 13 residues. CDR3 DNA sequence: TGTGCCAGCAGCCACAACGGCAATCAGCCCCAGCATTTT. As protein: CASSHNGNQPQHF.

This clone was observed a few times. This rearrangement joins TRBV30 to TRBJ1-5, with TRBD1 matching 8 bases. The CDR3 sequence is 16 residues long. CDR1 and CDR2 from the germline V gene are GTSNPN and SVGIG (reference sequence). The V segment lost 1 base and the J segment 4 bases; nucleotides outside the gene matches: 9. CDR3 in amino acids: CAWSGPGTGTNQPQHF. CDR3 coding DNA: TGTGCCTGGAGTGGACCCGGGACAGGAACAAATCAGCCCCAGCATTTT.